Sequencing of this TCR beta chain was carried out in a study of T cell responses to AZD1222 COVID-19 vaccine. Across the whole study: Second doses that came at about 4 or about 12 weeks were put together. General study points: Spike-specific TCR repertoires showed rising breadth and depth after two AZD1222 doses. Without day 14 samples, only post-peak T cell repertoires were studied. Across spike, vaccine-associated CD4 TCRs were found, dominant at 160-218 and 743-854.

Produced via immunoSEQ multiplex PCR; TCRdb's table is partial and in-frame only. The sample lists 150,000 to 180,000 clones; 90% were seen once. As for this clone: The antigen is unknown.

The CDR3 sequence is 17 residues long. The germline CDR1 and CDR2 sequences are SGDLS and YYNGEE. Trimming removed 2 bases from V and 9 bases from J, with 21 bases in between. The sequence was obtained from an adult in good health. V usage is TRBV9 and J usage is TRBJ1-6; no clear D gene. The sample in question was peripheral blood, obtained on day 0 of AZD1222 vaccination. The DNA of the CDR3 is TGTGCCAGCAGCGTCGCGTCAGGTCCCTCTCGTAGTTCACCCCTCCACTTT. Protein: CASSVASGPSRSSPLHF.